This T cell receptor (beta chain) was sequenced in a study of shared clonotypes between healthy human individuals. CDR3 length: 12 amino acids. Germline CDR1 MNHNY, CDR2 SVGAGI (reference sequence). The V end lost 5 bases, the J end lost 8 bases, and 10 bases lay between the germline ends. Sequencing used immunoSEQ multiplex PCR; TCRdb keeps in-frame clones, though not all of them. Of approximately 1,500,000 clones in the sample, 95% to 99% were seen once. This clone was found once. This clonotype was sampled from a man under 40 in good health. The source material was naive CD4+ T cells sorted from blood. The sample's subset: CD45RA+ positively selected. This chain joins TRBV6-6 and TRBJ2-1; maybe TRBD2 (5 bases). This CDR3 is CASSLLRDEQFF. Here the CDR3 DNA reads TGTGCCAGCAGTCTGTTGAGGGATGAGCAGTTCTTC.